This TCR beta chain appears in the sequencing data of a study of a mutant IDH1 vaccine in newly diagnosed glioma. The V and J ends lost 3 bases and 7 bases, in that order; junction bases with no gene match: 7. The CDR3 sequence is 15 residues long. Germline CDR1 reads MNHEY; CDR2 reads SVGAGI. Assay: immunoSEQ multiplex PCR; the TCRdb copy retains only in-frame clones and omits some. This table has roughly 120,000 clones, around three quarters appearing once. A remark on this clone: Its cognate antigen is unknown.

The sample's time point: week 11, during vaccination. The vaccine gave 300 ug of a 20-mer mutant IDH1 peptide subcutaneously per dose. Donors had new IDH1-mutant astrocytomas of WHO grade 3 or 4 (ATRX-lost). The specimen comprised PBMCs, sampled from a glioma patient whose treatment included an IDH1 peptide vaccine. The clonotype originates from a man aged 40-49 years with glioma. The chain is built from TRBV6-5 and TRBJ1-4; 8 bases fit TRBD1. The CDR3 loop reads CASSYYGQGGEKLFF. In nucleotides, the CDR3 is TGTGCCAGCAGTTATTACGGACAGGGAGGTGAAAAACTGTTTTTT.